The rows below give T cell receptor beta chains drawn from one sample of a study of memory B cells and T cells in multiple sclerosis. Using immunoSEQ multiplex PCR, the repertoire was profiled, and TCRdb retains in-frame clones only, with some absent. The table records over 35,000 clones, about four fifths of them present only once. These receptors have no known antigen. Sequencing was carried out using PBMCs from blood kept in culture. The source is a human donor with multiple sclerosis. The CDR3 runs from the conserved cysteine through the conserved F or W. The D gene is left open where the match is weak. The size of a clone is reported for some rows only, either as once, few or many, or as a class for expanded clones.

>TRBJ1-6|TRBV4-3|.|.
TGCGCCAGTGCCGGGACTGGTAATTCACCCCTCCACTTT
CASAGTGNSPLHF
>TRBJ2-2|TRBV20-1|.|.
TGCAGTGCTAGCGGCACCGGGGAGCTGTTTTTT
CSASGTGELFF
>TRBJ1-1|TRBV29-1|.|.
TGCAGCGTTGAAACCTATAAAGAAGCTTTCTTT
CSVETYKEAFF
>TRBJ1-1|TRBV9|.|.
TGTGCCAGCAGCGTAGACACAGTACCCAGGAACACTGAAGCTTTCTTT
CASSVDTVPRNTEAFF
>TRBJ1-5|TRBV29-1|.|.
TGCAGCGTTACTACCAGGGATGAACGTCAGCCCCAGCATTTT
CSVTTRDERQPQHF
>TRBJ2-2|TRBV7-2|.|TRBD2
TGTGCCAGCAGGCGACTAGCGGGGGGGCAGCGGACCGGGGAGCTGTTTTTT
CASRRLAGGQRTGELFF
>TRBJ1-5|TRBV19|.|.
TGTGCCAGTAGTATTTTCCCGACAGGAAATAGCAATCAGCCCCAGCATTTT
CASSIFPTGNSNQPQHF
>TRBJ1-2|TRBV30|.|.
TGTGCCTTTATAGGGGTCTTAGGCTACACCTTC
CAFIGVLGYTF
>TRBJ2-4|TRBV7-2|.|.
TGTGCCAGCAGCTCGCCCCCAAAAAACATTCAGTACTTC
CASSSPPKNIQYF
>TRBJ1-1|TRBV6-6|.|TRBD1
TGTGCCAGCAGTTACTCGACAGGGGCCACTGAAGCTTTCTTT
CASSYSTGATEAFF
>TRBJ1-1|TRBV7-7|.|.
TGTGCCAGCAGCTTACGTCAGGGAGCTGCAGCTTTCTTT
CASSLRQGAAAFF
>TRBJ2-2|TRBV9|.|TRBD1
TGTGCCAGCAGCCCACCCGGACAGGGGAACACCGGGGAGCTGTTTTTT
CASSPPGQGNTGELFF
>TRBJ2-5|TRBV9|few|.
TGTGCCAGCAGCGTAGGCCCACTGGGGGAGACCCAGTACTTC
CASSVGPLGETQYF
>TRBJ2-7|TRBV4-1|.|.
TGCGCCAGCAGCCAAGGAAGGGACATTACCTACGAGCAGTACTTC
CASSQGRDITYEQYF
>TRBJ2-3|TRBV10-3|.|.
TGTGCCATCAGTGGGGATCTCGGCCCTGCGGGGAGCACAGATACGCAGTATTTT
CAISGDLGPAGSTDTQYF
>TRBJ1-6|TRBV2|.|.
TGTGCCAGCACTGCGCGTCGGACAGCGAATAATTCACCCCTCCACTTT
CASTARRTANNSPLHF
>TRBJ2-7|TRBV7-6|.|TRBD1
TGTGCCAGCAGCACCACCCTGGACAGGTCCGAGCAGTACTTC
CASSTTLDRSEQYF
>TRBJ2-5|TRBV4-3|.|.
TGCGCCAGCAGCCAAGATCTCGGGCAGGGGTTAGGGGAGACCCAGTACTTC
CASSQDLGQGLGETQYF
>TRBJ1-4|TRBV4-2|.|.
TGTGCCAGCAGCCAAGAGGTGGGGTTAACTAATGAAAAACTGTTTTTT
CASSQEVGLTNEKLFF
>TRBJ1-2|TRBV19|.|.
TGTGCCAGTAGTCCGCCAGCGGAACCCTCTAACTATGGCTACACCTTC
CASSPPAEPSNYGYTF
>TRBJ2-5|TRBV5-6|.|.
TGTGCCAGCAGGGAGGTGGGAGTGGAAGAGACCCAGTACTTC
CASREVGVEETQYF
>TRBJ1-5|TRBV2|.|.
TGTGCCAGCAGTGTTACAGCCGGCGCCAGCTCTGGCAGTGGCAATCAGCCCCAGCATTTT
CASSVTAGASSGSGNQPQHF